These 23 T cell receptor beta chains share one sample of origin, sequenced in a study of cytomegalovirus exposure and HLA in healthy donors. A multiplex PCR was run with 60 Vbeta primers and 13 Jbeta primers. The repertoire was sequenced with immunoSEQ multiplex PCR; TCRdb's copy has only in-frame clones and lacks some. Among around 130,000 clones listed, approximately 76% were seen once. Sequenced material: PBMCs. All receptors derive from a middle-aged man in good health and CMV-seronegative.

The chain is built from TRBV28 and TRBJ2-5; 8 bases map to TRBD2. V gave up 8 bases and J gave up 2 bases; unmatched junction bases: 10. The germline gives CDR1 MDHEN, CDR2 SYDVKM. The CDR3 runs to 15 residues. CDR3 sequence reads: CASGGRWSGQETQYF. CDR3 DNA sequence: TGTGCCAGCGGCGGGAGGTGGTCGGGGCAAGAGACCCAGTACTTC.

The chain combines TRBV4-1 with TRBJ2-3; tentative D call: TRBD2 (5 bases). The length of the CDR3 is 15 residues. Germline CDR1 reads MGHRA; CDR2 reads YSYEKL. The V and J ends lost 0 bases and 7 bases respectively, with 14 bases between them. CDR3: CASSQDSQEVYTQYF. CDR3 bases: TGCGCCAGCAGCCAAGATTCCCAGGAGGTTTATACGCAGTATTTT.

This clone was recorded once. V usage is TRBV15 and J usage is TRBJ2-5; 12 nucleotides align to TRBD2. Unmatched junction bases numbered 12, after V lost 0 bases and J lost 4 bases. The germline V gene encodes CDR1 LNHNV and CDR2 YYDKDF (reference sequence). There are 19 residues in the CDR3. The CDR3 DNA follows: TGTGCCACCAGCAGAGACGCCTACGGCACGGGACTAGCGGGAGAGACCCAGTACTTC. It yields the protein CATSRDAYGTGLAGETQYF.

V is TRBV9 and J is TRBJ2-1, with 7 nucleotides matching TRBD1. CDR1 SGDLS and CDR2 YYNGEE come from the germline V gene. The CDR3 spans 17 residues. The V segment lost 0 bases and the J segment 2 bases; nucleotides outside the gene matches: 8. The CDR3 coding sequence is TGTGCCAGCAGCGTAGCCCCAACCGGGACAGCCTACAATGAGCAGTTCTTC. This translates into CASSVAPTGTAYNEQFF.

The rearrangement links TRBV28 to TRBJ1-2; D is undetermined. The CDR3 runs 14 residues. CDR1 MDHEN and CDR2 SYDVKM come from the germline V gene. The V and J ends lost 4 bases and 4 bases respectively, with 13 bases between them. The CDR3 nucleotides are TGTGCCAGCAGTTCCCACAGCTACCTCTATGGCTACACCTTC. It translates to CASSSHSYLYGYTF.

The sample holds one count of this clone. The chain couples TRBV5-1 to TRBJ1-1; the match to TRBD1 covers 9 bases. J gave up 1 base and V 5 bases, and 21 bases lay outside the gene matches. Germline V CDR1 and CDR2: SGHRS, YFSETQ. This CDR3 is built from 20 residues. The CDR3 protein is CASRPGQGYRGKKPNTEAFF. For the CDR3, the DNA is TGCGCCAGCAGACCTGGACAGGGGTATAGGGGGAAGAAACCGAACACTGAAGCTTTCTTT. The full variable domain, in which reference TRBV5-1 and TRBJ1-1 provide the parts outside the CDR3, is KAGVTQTPRYLIKTRGQQVTLSCSPISGHRSVSWYQQTPGQGLQFLFEYFSETQRNKGNFPGRFSGRQFSNSRSEMNVSTLELGDSALYLCASRPGQGYRGKKPNTEAFFGQGTRLTVV.

The chain combines TRBV2 with TRBJ1-1; possible D gene TRBD1, 5 bases. The CDR3 spans 13 residues. CDR1 is SNHLY and CDR2 is FYNNEI in the germline V gene. V was clipped by 6 bases and J by 13 bases, with 21 bases between them. DNA of the CDR3: TGTGCCAGCAGCCCGGAACAGGTCGGGAGAGGTTTCTTT. Translated, it gives CASSPEQVGRGFF.

The chain joins TRBV11-1 to TRBJ2-5, with D possibly matching TRBD2 (5 bases). Trimming removed 1 base from V and 5 bases from J, with 11 bases in between. The V gene's germline CDR1 is SGHAT and CDR2 FQDESV (reference sequence). This CDR3 is built from 14 residues. The CDR3 coding sequence is TGTGCCAGCAGCTTAGGTGGGAGCCCGGAGACCCAGTACTTC. Protein sequence: CASSLGGSPETQYF.

This clone was found once. This sequence joins TRBV29-1 and TRBJ1-1; D call uncertain. This CDR3 has 14 residues. Trimming left V 1 base short and J 1 base short, with 10 bases between. CDR1 SQVTM and CDR2 ANQGSEA come from the germline V gene. CDR3 protein: CSVEVRVANTEAFF. The CDR3 DNA reads TGCAGCGTTGAAGTCCGGGTTGCGAACACTGAAGCTTTCTTT.

The chain employs TRBV28 and TRBJ1-1, with 8 positions matching TRBD1. Germline-derived CDR1 and CDR2 are MDHEN and SYDVKM. This CDR3 spans 13 amino acids. The junction had 5 bases not matched to a gene; V was cut back by 8 bases and J by 3 bases. Written as DNA, the CDR3 is TGTGCCAGCTGGCAGGGGGCGGACACTGAAGCTTTCTTT. Amino acid sequence: CASWQGADTEAFF.

This clone is a singleton in its sample. The rearrangement uses TRBV7-9 and TRBJ1-6; 9 positions match TRBD1. V trimming: 6 bases; J trimming: 6 bases; junction bases outside the gene matches: 6. The CDR3 is 15 amino acids. CDR1 and CDR2 from the germline V gene are SEHNR and FQNEAQ (reference sequence). CDR3 sequence (DNA): TGTGCCAGCAGTTTCGAGACAGGGGGTAATTCACCCCTCCACTTT. Translation: CASSFETGGNSPLHF.

This clone has more than one count but fewer than ten. V is TRBV12-5 and J is TRBJ2-7; D possibly corresponds to TRBD2 (7 bases). This CDR3 is 15 amino acids long. The germline gives CDR1 LGHNT, CDR2 FRNRAP. Between the trimmed V and J ends, which lost 3 bases and 2 bases, there was a span of 14 bases. The CDR3 DNA is TGTGCTAGTGGTTTCTCCTCCGGGGGGCCCTACGAGCAGTACTTC. Encoded protein: CASGFSSGGPYEQYF.

This chain joins TRBV6-6 and TRBJ1-1; no firm D call. Between the trimmed V and J ends, which lost 2 bases and 0 bases, there was a span of 13 bases. The CDR3 totals 16 residues. From germline, CDR1 is MNHNY and CDR2 SVGAGI (reference sequence). The CDR3 DNA sequence: TGTGCCAGCAGTTACAGTCCAGACTTCATGAACACTGAAGCTTTCTTT. Translation gives CASSYSPDFMNTEAFF.

V is TRBV15 and J is TRBJ2-3, with 9 bases matching TRBD2. V was pared by 5 bases and J by 4 bases, with 7 bases of the junction left unmatched. CDR1 is LNHNV, CDR2 YYDKDF, per germline (reference sequence). The CDR3 totals 15 residues. The CDR3 coding sequence is TGTGCCACCAGCGGGCGGGAGGGCCCCGCAGATACGCAGTATTTT. This encodes CATSGREGPADTQYF.

The CDR3 here is CASRSGGQETQYF. The CDR3 DNA reads TGTGCCAGCAGATCGGGGGGTCAAGAGACCCAGTACTTC. J is TRBJ2-5 and V is TRBV6-5, with 7 nucleotides matching TRBD2. Trimming cost V 6 bases and J 2 bases; bases outside gene matches: 3. Germline values: CDR1 MNHEY, CDR2 SVGAGI. This CDR3 region has 13 residues.

V and J are TRBV7-2 and TRBJ2-7; D is possibly TRBD2 (6 bases). Germline V gives CDR1 SGHTA, CDR2 FQGNSA. Trimming took off 5 bases at V and 0 bases at J, with 11 bases between the two ends. CDR3 size: 14 residues. DNA of the CDR3: TGTGCCAGCAGCCGCAGGGACTTCTCCTACGAGCAGTACTTC. Translation gives CASSRRDFSYEQYF.

The chain is built from TRBV28 and TRBJ1-5; D remains ambiguous. V was trimmed by 2 bases and J by 2 bases, leaving 13 bases between them. Germline V CDR1 and CDR2: MDHEN, SYDVKM. The length of the CDR3 is 16 residues. DNA of the CDR3: TGTGCCAGCAGTTTAAGGACGTGGGGAGGCAATCAGCCCCAGCATTTT. Translated: CASSLRTWGGNQPQHF.

In its sample, this clone was seen a few times. The chain employs TRBV4-1 and TRBJ2-2; 9 nucleotides match TRBD1. J lost 6 bases, V lost 2 bases, and 1 base had no gene match. Germline loops: CDR1 MGHRA, CDR2 YSYEKL. The CDR3 sequence is 14 residues long. CDR3 sequence (DNA): TGCGCCAGCAGCCAAACAGGGGGCCCCGGGGAGCTGTTTTTT. It encodes CASSQTGGPGELFF.

A few counts support this clone. The genes are TRBV28 and TRBJ1-5; perhaps TRBD1 as D (5 bases). The CDR3 is made up of 16 amino acids. Trimming shortened V by 5 bases and J by 5 bases, and 19 bases separated the two germline ends. Germline CDR1 reads MDHEN; CDR2 reads SYDVKM. CDR3 nucleotides: TGTGCCAGCAGTCCCGCCCCAGACTGGGGGGATCAGCCCCAGCATTTT. It codes for CASSPAPDWGDQPQHF.

There are a few counts of this clone. This chain links TRBV7-6 with TRBJ1-2; 7 bases match TRBD1. This CDR3 has 15 residues. Trimming removed 4 bases from V and 8 bases from J; junction bases left unmatched: 13. The germline V gene encodes CDR1 SGHVS and CDR2 FNYEAQ. CDR3 DNA: TGTGCCAGCAGCTCTAAACTACAGGGGAGTAGCGGCTACACCTTC. It is translated as CASSSKLQGSSGYTF.

The chain carries TRBV4-3 and TRBJ1-2; possibly TRBD1 for D (6 bases). V lost 0 bases and J 6 bases, leaving 14 bases between the germline ends. The CDR3 consists of 15 residues. Germline values: CDR1 LGHNA, CDR2 YSLEER. The CDR3 bases are TGCGCCAGCAGCCAAGATGGTGACAGGTTAGATGGCTACACCTTC. This encodes CASSQDGDRLDGYTF.

The chain uses TRBV4-3 and TRBJ2-3; TRBD2 is a possible D gene (5 bases). The V end lost 2 bases, the J end lost 3 bases, and 9 bases lay between the germline ends. Germline CDR1 reads LGHNA; CDR2 reads YSLEER. There are 14 residues in the CDR3. The CDR3 loop reads CASSQQRSTDTQYF. CDR3 sequence (DNA): TGCGCCAGCAGCCAACAGCGGTCAACAGATACGCAGTATTTT.

The chain links TRBV29-1 to TRBJ2-3; TRBD1 matches at 8 bases. Germline-derived CDR1 and CDR2 are SQVTM and ANQGSEA. After removal of 4 bases from V and 2 bases from J, the junction contained 2 bases not matched to a gene. The CDR3 loop spans 13 amino acids. The DNA for the CDR3 is TGCAGCGTTGGACAGGGGATCACAGATACGCAGTATTTT. Its protein product is CSVGQGITDTQYF.